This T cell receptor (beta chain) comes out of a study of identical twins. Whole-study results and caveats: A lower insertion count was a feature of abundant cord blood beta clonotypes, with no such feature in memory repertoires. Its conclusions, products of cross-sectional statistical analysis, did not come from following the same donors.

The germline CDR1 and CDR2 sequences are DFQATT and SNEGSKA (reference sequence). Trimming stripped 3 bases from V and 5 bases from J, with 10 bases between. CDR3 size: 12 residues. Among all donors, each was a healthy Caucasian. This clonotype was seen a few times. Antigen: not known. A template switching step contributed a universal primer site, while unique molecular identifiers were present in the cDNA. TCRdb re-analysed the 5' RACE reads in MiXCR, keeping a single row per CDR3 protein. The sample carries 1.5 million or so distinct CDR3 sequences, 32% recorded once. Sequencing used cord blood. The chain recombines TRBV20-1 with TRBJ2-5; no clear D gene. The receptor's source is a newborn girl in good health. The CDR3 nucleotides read TGCAGTGCTAGTCTAGGCTTGGAGACCCAGTACTTC. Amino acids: CSASLGLETQYF.